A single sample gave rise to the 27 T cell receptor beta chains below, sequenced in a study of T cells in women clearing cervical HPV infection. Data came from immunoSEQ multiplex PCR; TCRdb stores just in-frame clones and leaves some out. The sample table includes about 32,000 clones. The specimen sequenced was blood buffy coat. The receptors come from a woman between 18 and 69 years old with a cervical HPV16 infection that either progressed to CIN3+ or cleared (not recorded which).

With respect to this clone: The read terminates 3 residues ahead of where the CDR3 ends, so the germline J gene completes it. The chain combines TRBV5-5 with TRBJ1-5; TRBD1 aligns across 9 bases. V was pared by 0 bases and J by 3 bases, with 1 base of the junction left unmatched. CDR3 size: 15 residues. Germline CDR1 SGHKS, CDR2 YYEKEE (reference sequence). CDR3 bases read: TGTGCCAGCAGCTTGGGGACAGGGGACAATCAGCCC. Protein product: CASSLGTGDNQP. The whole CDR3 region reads CASSLGTGDNQPQHF.

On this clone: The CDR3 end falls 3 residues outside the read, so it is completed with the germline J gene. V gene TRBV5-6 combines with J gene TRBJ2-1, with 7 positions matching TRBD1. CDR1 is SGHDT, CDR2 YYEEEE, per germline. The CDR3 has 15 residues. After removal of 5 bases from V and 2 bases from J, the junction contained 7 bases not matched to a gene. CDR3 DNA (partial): TGTGCCAGCAGATCCGGGACAGCCGCCTACAATGAG. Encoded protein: CASRSGTAAYNE. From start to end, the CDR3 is CASRSGTAAYNEQFF.

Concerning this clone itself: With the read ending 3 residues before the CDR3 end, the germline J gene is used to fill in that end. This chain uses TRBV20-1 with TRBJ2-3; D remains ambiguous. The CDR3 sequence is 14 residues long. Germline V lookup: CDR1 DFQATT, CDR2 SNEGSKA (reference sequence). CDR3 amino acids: CSARFANSNQPQYF. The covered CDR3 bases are TGCAGTGCTAGATTTGCTAATAGCAATCAGCCG.

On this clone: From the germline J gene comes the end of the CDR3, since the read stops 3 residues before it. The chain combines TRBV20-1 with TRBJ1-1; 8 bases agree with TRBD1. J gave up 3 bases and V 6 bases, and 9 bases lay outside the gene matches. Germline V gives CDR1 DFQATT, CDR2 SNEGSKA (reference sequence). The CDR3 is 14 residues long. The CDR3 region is CSAPRLQGDTEAFF. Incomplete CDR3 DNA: TGCAGTGCCCCGCGGTTACAGGGGGACACTGAA.

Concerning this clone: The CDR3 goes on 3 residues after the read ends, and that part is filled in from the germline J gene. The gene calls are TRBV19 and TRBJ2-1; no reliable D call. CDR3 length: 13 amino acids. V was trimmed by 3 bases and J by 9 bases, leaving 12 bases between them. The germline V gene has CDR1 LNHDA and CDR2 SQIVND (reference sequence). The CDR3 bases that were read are TGTGCCAGTAGTATTACTCACGCCGGTGAG. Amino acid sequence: CASSITHAGE. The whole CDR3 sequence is CASSITHAGEQFF.

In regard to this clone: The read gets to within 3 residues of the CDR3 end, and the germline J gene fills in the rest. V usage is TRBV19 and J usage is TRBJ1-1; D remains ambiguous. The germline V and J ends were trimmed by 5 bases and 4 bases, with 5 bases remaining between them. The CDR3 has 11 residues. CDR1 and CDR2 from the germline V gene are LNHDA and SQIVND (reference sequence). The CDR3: CASSALTEAFF. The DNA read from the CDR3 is TGTGCCAGTAGTGCGCTCACTGAA.

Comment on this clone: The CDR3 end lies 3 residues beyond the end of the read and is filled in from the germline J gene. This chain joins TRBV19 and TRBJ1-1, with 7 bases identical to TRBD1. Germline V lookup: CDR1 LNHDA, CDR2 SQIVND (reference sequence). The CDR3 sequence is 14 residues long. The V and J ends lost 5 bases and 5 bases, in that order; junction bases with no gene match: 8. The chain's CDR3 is CASSVDREVTEAFF. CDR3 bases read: TGTGCCAGTAGTGTCGACAGGGAGGTGACTGAA. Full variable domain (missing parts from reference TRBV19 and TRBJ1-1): DGGITQSPKYLFRKEGQNVTLSCEQNLNHDAMYWYRQDPGQGLRLIYYSQIVNDFQKGDIAEGYSVSREKKESFPLTVTSAQKNPTAFYLCASSVDREVTEAFFGQGTRLTVV.

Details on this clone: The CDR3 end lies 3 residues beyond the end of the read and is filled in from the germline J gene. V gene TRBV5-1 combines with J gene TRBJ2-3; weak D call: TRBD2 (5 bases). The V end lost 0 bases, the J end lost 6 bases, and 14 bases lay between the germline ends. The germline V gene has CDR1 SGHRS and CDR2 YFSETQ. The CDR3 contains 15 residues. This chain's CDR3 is CASSLDWAGSDTQYF. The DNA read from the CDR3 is TGCGCCAGCAGCTTGGACTGGGCGGGTTCTGATACG.

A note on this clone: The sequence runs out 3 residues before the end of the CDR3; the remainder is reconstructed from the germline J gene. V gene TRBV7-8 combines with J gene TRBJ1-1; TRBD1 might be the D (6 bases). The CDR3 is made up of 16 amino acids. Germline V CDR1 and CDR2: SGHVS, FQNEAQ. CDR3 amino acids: CASSFGIGGREETAFF. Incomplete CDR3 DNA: TGTGCCAGCAGCTTCGGCATCGGGGGGCGTGAAGAGACA.

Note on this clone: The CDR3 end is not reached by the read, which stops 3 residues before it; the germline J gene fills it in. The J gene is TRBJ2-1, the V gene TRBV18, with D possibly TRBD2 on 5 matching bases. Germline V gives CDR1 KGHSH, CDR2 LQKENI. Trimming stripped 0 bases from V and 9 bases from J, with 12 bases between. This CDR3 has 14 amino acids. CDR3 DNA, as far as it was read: TGTGCCAGCTCACCACCGACGACCGCGGGTGAG. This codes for CASSPPTTAGE. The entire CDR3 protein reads CASSPPTTAGEQFF.

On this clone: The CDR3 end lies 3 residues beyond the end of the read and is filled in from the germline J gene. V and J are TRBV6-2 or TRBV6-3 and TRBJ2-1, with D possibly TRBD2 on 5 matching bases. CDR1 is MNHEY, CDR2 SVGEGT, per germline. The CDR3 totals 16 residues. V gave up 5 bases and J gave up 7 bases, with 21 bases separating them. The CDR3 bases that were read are TGTGCCAGCAGTACCCCTGGTAGCACGAGGAGGAATGAG. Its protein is CASSTPGSTRRNE. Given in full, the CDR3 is CASSTPGSTRRNEQFF.

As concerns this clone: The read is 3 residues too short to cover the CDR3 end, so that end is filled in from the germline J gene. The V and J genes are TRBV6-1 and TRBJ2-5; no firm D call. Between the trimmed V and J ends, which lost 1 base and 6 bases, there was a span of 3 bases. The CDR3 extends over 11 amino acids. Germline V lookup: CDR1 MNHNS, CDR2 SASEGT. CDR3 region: CASSEVKTQYF. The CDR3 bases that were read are TGTGCCAGCAGTGAAGTAAAGACC.

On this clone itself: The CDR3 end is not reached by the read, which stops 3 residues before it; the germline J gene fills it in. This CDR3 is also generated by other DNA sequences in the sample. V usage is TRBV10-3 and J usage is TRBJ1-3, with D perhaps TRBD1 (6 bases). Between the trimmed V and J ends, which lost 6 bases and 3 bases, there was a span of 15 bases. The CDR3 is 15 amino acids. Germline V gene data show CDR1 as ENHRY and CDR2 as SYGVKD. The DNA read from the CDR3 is TGTGCCATCAGCCCCGACAGGCCCGGTGGAAACACC. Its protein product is CAISPDRPGGNT. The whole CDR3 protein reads CAISPDRPGGNTIYF.

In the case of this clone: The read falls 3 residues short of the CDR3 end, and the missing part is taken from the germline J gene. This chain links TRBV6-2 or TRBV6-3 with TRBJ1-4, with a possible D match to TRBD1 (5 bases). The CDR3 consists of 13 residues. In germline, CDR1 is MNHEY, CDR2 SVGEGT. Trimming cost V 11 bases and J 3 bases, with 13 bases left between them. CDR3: CAAQGSSNEKLFF. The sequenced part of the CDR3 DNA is TGTGCCGCCCAGGGATCTTCTAATGAAAAA.

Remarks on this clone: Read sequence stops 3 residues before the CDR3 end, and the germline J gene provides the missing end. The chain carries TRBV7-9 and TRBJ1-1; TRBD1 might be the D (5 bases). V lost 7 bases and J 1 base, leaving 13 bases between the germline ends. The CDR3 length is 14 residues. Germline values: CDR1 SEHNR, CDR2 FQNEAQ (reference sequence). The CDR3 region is CASTLPQANTEAFF. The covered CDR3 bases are TGTGCCAGCACCCTTCCACAGGCGAACACTGAA.

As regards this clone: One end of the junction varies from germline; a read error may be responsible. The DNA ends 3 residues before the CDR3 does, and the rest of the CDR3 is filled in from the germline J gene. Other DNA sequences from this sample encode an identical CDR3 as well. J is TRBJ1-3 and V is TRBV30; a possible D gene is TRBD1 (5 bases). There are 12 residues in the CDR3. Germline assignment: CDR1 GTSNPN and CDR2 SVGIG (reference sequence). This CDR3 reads CAWSNGGNTIYF. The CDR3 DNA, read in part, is TGTGCCTGGAGTAACGGGGGAAACACT.

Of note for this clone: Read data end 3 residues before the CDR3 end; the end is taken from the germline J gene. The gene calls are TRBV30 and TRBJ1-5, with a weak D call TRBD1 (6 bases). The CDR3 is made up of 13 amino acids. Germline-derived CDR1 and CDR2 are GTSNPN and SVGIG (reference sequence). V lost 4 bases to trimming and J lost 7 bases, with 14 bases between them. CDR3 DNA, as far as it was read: TGTGCCTGGAACAACAGGGCAGGGCAGCCC. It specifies CAWNNRAGQP. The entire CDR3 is CAWNNRAGQPQHF.

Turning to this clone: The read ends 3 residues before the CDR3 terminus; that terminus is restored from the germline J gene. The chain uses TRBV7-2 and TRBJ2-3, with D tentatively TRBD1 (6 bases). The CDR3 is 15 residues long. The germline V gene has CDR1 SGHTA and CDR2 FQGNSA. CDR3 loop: CASSLNDRYGQPQYF. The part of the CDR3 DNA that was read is TGTGCCAGCAGCTTGAACGACAGGTACGGCCAGCCG. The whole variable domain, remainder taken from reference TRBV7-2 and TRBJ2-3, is GAGVSQSPSNKVTEKGKDVELRCDPISGHTALYWYRQSLGQGLEFLIYFQGNSAPDKSGLPSDRFSAERTGGSVSTLTIQRTQQEDSAVYLCASSLNDRYGQPQYFGPGTRLTVL.

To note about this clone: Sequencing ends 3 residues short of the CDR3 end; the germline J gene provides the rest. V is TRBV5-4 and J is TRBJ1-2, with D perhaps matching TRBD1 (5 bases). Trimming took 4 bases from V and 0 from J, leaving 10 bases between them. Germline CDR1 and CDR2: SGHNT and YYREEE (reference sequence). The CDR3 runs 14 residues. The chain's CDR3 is CASSPGTPNYGYTF. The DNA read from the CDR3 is TGTGCCAGCAGCCCTGGGACTCCTAACTATGGC. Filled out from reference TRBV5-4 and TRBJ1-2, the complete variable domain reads ETGVTQSPTHLIKTRGQQVTLRCSSQSGHNTVSWYQQALGQGPQFIFQYYREEENGRGNFPPRFSGLQFPNYSSELNVNALELDDSALYLCASSPGTPNYGYTFGSGTRLTVV.

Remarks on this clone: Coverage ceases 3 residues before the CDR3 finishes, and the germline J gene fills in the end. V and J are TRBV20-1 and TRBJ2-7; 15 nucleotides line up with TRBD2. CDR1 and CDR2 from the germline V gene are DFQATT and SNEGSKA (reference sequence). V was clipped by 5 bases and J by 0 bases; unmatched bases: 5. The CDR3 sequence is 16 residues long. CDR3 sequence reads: CSAGTSGRKSSYEQYF. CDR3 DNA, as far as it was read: TGCAGTGCTGGGACTAGCGGGAGGAAGAGCTCCTACGAG.

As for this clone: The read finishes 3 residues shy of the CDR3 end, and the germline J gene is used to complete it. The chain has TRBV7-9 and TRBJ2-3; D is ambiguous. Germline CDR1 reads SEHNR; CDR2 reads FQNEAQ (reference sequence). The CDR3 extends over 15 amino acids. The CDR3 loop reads CASSLALPGNQPQYF. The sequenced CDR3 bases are TGTGCCAGCAGCTTAGCGCTCCCAGGCAATCAGCCG.

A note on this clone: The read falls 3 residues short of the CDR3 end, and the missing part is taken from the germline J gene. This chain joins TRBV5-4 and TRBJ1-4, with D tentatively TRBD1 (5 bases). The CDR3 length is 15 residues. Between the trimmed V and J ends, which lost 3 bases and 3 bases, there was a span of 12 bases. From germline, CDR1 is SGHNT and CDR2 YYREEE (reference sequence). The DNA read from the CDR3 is TGTGCCAGCAGCTCGACAGCTTCAGCTAATGAAAAA. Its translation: CASSSTASANEK. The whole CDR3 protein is CASSSTASANEKLFF.

The covered CDR3 bases are TGCAGTGCTAGAGGGGGCGCGGAGACC. Protein sequence: CSARGGAET. The whole CDR3 reads CSARGGAETQYF. The rearrangement uses TRBV20-1 and TRBJ2-5; D possibly corresponds to TRBD1 (5 bases). Read data end 3 residues before the CDR3 end; the end is taken from the germline J gene. The germline V gene has CDR1 DFQATT and CDR2 SNEGSKA (reference sequence). The CDR3 spans 12 residues. The V end lost 1 base, the J end lost 5 bases, and 8 bases lay between the germline ends.

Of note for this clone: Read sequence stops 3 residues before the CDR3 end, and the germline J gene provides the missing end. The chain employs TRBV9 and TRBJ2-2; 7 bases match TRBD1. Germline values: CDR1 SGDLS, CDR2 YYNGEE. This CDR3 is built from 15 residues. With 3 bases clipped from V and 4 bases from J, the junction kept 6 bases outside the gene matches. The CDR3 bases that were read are TGTGCCAGCAGCGACGGGACAGTACCCACCGGGGAG. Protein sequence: CASSDGTVPTGE. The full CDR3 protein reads CASSDGTVPTGELFF.

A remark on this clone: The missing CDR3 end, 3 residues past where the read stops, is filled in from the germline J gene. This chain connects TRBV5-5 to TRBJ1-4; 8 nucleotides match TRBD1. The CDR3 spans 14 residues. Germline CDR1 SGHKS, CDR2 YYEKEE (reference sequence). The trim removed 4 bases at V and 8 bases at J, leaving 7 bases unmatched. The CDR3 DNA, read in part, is TGTGCCAGCAGCCGACAGGGGATAGGCGAAAAA. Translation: CASSRQGIGEK. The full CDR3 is CASSRQGIGEKLFF. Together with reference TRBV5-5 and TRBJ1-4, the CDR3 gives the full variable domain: DAGVTQSPTHLIKTRGQQVTLRCSPISGHKSVSWYQQVLGQGPQFIFQYYEKEERGRGNFPDRFSARQFPNYSSELNVNALLLGDSALYLCASSRQGIGEKLFFGSGTQLSVL.

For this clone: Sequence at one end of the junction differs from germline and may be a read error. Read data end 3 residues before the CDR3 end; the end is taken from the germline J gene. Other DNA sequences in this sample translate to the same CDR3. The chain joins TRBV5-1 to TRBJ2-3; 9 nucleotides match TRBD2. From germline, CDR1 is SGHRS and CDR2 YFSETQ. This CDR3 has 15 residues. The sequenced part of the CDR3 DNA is TGCGCTAGCAGCGCGACTAGCGGTCTCACAGATACG. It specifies CASSATSGLTDT. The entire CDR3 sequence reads CASSATSGLTDTQYF.

The covered CDR3 bases are TGTGCCAGTAGTACCCAGACAGGGCGGTACACCGGGGAG. As protein: CASSTQTGRYTGE. The full CDR3 protein is CASSTQTGRYTGELFF. J is TRBJ2-2 and V is TRBV19; 7 nucleotides match TRBD1. Sequencing ends 3 residues short of the CDR3 end; the germline J gene provides the rest. J was trimmed by 3 bases and V by 4 bases; bases with no gene match: 8. CDR3 size: 16 residues. Germline assignment: CDR1 LNHDA and CDR2 SQIVND (reference sequence).